The T cell receptor beta chain described here comes from a study of T-cell memory formation after mild COVID-19. Between the trimmed V and J ends, which lost 0 bases and 2 bases, there was a span of 13 bases. The germline V gene has CDR1 SGDLS and CDR2 YYNGEE. CDR3 length equals 16 residues. From the 5' RACE reads, TCRdb called clonotypes with MiXCR, one entry per CDR3 protein. Among 300,000 to 400,000 distinct CDR3 sequences, under 25% were seen once, and the ten largest hold under 15%. The receptor was derived from an adult woman who had mild COVID-19 (a few samples of this study predate the infection). Cell type and time point are not known. The chain joins TRBV9 to TRBJ2-3; D unresolved. The sample consisted of PBMCs or a T cell subset sorted from them (not recorded which). This CDR3 is CASSVDPVRATDTQYF. In nucleotides, the CDR3 is TGTGCCAGCAGCGTAGACCCCGTAAGAGCCACAGATACGCAGTATTTT.